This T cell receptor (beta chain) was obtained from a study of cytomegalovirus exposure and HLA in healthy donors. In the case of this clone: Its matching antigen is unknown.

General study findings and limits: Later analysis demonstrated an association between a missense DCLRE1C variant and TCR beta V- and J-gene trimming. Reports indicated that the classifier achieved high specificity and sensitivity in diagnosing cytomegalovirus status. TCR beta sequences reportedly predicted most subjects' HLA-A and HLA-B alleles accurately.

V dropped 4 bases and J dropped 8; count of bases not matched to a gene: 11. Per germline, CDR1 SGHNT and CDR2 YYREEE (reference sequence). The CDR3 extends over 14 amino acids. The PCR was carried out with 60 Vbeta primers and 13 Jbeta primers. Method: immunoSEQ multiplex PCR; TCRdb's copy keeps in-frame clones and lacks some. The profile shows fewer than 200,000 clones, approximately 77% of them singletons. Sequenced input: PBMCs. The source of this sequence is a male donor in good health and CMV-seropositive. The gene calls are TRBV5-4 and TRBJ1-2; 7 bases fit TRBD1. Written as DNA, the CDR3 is TGTGCCAGCAGCGTGGGGGCAGGGGGAGAGGGCTACACCTTC. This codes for CASSVGAGGEGYTF.